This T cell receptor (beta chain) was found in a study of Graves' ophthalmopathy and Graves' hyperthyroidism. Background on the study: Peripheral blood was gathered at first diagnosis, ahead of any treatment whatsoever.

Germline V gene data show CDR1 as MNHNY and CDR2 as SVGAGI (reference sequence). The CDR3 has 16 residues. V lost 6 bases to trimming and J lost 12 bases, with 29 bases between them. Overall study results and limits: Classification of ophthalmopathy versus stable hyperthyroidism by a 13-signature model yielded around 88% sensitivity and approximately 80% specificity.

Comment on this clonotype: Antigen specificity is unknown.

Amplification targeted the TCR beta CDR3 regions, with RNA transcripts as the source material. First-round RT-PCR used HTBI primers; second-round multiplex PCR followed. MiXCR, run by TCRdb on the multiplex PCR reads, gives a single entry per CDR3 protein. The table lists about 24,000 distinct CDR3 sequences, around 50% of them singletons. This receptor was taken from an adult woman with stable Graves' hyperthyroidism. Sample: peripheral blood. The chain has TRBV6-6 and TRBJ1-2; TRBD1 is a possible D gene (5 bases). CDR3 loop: CASSPRTRDALSGNTF. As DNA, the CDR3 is TGTGCCAGCAGCCCAAGGACCCGGGACGCTCTTTCTGGAAACACCTTC.